These 7 T cell receptor beta chains came from one sample sequenced in a study of blood T cell repertoires in COVID-19. TCRdb's copy holds only in-frame clones and misses some; the assay was immunoSEQ multiplex PCR. The table records 85,000 to 90,000 clones, 75% to 90% of them present only once. The sample was peripheral blood. The receptor source for this set is a human donor in a cohort sampled during active COVID-19.

The chain uses TRBV11-1 and TRBJ2-5; TRBD2 matches 11 bases. After removal of 3 bases from V and 1 base from J, the junction contained 1 base not matched to a gene. Germline V gene lookup returns CDR1 SGHAT and CDR2 FQDESV (reference sequence). CDR3 length: 15 residues. CDR3: CASSLGTSGQETQYF. The CDR3 DNA sequence: TGTGCCAGCAGCTTGGGGACTAGCGGCCAAGAGACCCAGTACTTC.

Only a few counts were recorded for this clone. This chain connects TRBV2 to TRBJ1-1, with 8 positions matching TRBD1. This CDR3 spans 15 amino acids. The V gene's germline CDR1 is SNHLY and CDR2 FYNNEI. V lost 2 bases and J lost 7; bases outside the gene matches: 9. In nucleotides, the CDR3 is TGTGCCAGCAGTGAAATGATTGGACAGGGTGGTGAAGCTTTCTTT. Its protein product is CASSEMIGQGGEAFF.

The gene calls are TRBV27 and TRBJ1-1; D may be TRBD1 (6 bases). CDR1 MNHEY and CDR2 SMNVEV come from the germline V gene (reference sequence). This CDR3 region has 13 residues. The V end lost 8 bases, the J end lost 1 base, and 11 bases lay between the germline ends. The CDR3 nucleotides read TGTGCCAGCCGCTGGGGGCCGAACACTGAAGCTTTCTTT. Its protein product is CASRWGPNTEAFF.

The chain couples TRBV14 to TRBJ2-3; D is ambiguous. Trimming cost V 2 bases and J 10 bases, with 13 bases left between them. The germline V gene has CDR1 SGHDN and CDR2 FVKESK. The CDR3 contains 13 residues. The CDR3 spells CASSQQYASSQYF. The CDR3 DNA reads as TGTGCCAGCAGCCAACAGTATGCCAGTTCGCAGTATTTT.

The rearrangement links TRBV24-1 to TRBJ1-3; TRBD1 might be the D (5 bases). The CDR3 runs 15 residues. CDR1 and CDR2 (germline): KGHDR, SFDVKD. The germline V and J ends were trimmed by 4 bases and 5 bases, with 14 bases remaining between them. CDR3 loop: CATSEGGSGRNTIYF. In nucleotides, the CDR3 is TGTGCCACCAGTGAGGGGGGATCAGGGAGAAACACCATATATTTT.

The V and J genes are TRBV11-2 and TRBJ1-1; D gene ambiguous. The CDR3 consists of 13 residues. V was shortened by 5 bases and J by 10 bases, with 17 bases between the two germline ends. CDR1 is SGHAT and CDR2 is FQNNGV in the germline V gene. CDR3 loop: CASSPSGIKGAFF. CDR3 DNA sequence: TGTGCCAGCAGCCCCTCGGGGATCAAGGGAGCTTTCTTT.

The CDR3: CASQLGGAPSSYNEQFF. The CDR3 DNA is TGTGCCAGCCAGCTTGGAGGGGCCCCGAGCTCCTACAATGAGCAGTTCTTC. This chain uses TRBV11-3 with TRBJ2-1; TRBD2 might be the D (6 bases). Trimming took off 8 bases at V and 0 bases at J, with 20 bases between the two ends. The CDR3 is 17 residues long. CDR1 SGHNT and CDR2 YENEEA come from the germline V gene.